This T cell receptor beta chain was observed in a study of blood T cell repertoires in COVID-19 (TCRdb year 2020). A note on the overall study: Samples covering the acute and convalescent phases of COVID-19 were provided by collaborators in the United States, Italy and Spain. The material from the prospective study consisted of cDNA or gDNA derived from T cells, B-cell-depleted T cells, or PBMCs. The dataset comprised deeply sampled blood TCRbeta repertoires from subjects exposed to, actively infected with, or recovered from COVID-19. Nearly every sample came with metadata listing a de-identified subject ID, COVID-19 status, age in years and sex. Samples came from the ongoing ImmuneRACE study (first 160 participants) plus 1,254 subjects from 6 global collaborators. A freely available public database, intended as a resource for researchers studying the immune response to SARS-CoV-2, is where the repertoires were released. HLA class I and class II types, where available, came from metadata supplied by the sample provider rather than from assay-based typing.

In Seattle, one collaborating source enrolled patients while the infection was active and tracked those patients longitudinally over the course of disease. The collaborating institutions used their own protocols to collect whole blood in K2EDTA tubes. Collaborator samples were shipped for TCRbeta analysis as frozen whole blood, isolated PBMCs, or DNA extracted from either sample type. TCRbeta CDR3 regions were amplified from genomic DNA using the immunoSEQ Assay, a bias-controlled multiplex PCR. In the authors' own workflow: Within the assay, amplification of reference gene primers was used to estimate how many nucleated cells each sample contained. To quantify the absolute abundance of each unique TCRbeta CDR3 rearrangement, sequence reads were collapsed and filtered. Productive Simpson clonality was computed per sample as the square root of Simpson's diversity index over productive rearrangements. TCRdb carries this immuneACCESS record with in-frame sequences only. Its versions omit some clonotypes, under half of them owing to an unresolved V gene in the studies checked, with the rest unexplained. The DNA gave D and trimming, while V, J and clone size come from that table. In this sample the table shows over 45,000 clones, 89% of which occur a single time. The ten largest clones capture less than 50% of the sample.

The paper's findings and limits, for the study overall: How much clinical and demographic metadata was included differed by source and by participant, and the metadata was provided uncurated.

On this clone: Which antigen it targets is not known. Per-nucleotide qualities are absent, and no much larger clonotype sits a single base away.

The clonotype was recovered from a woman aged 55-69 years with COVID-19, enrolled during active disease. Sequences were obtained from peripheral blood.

For the CDR3, the sequence is CASSLDSKQGAQYF. The sequence in DNA is TGTGCCAGCAGCTTAGACTCCAAGCAAGGGGCCCAGTACTTC. The sequence links TRBV13 to TRBJ2-5; tentative D gene TRBD1, with 5 bases matching. The CDR3 starts with the cysteine, ends with the phenylalanine, and has 14 residues. The entry retains the CDR3 DNA only, 42 bases that are in frame from base 1. CDR1 and CDR2 are read off the germline V gene (reference sequence) as PRHDT and FYEKMQ. V is shortened by 1 base, J by 9 bases, and the region joining them spans 15 bases.